These 21 T cell receptor beta chains were all obtained from the same sample, sequenced in a study of molecular identifiers for immune sequencing clone quantification (dated 2018 in TCRdb). Library preparation employed PCR. Sequencing instrument: NextSeq 500. TCRdb trimmed the raw reads at Q25, called clones with MiXCR and kept productive beta chains. Rows are combined by CDR3 protein, so each entry shows the most common genes and DNA. The sample includes 300,000 to 400,000 distinct CDR3 sequences, with 24% observed a single time. Jointly, the top ten make up roughly 0.7% of the sample. Sequencing was carried out using naive CD8+ T cells from blood, with Jurkat cell RNA spiked in. The sample's cell subset or site label is to be understood as: FACS-sorted CD8+CD4-CCR7+CD45RA+ naive T cells. Receptors originate from a human donor in good health. Some libraries in this study had Jurkat cell RNA spiked in.

There are a few counts of this clonotype. Written as DNA, the CDR3 is TGTGCCAGCAGCTTAAAACCCTTCGGGAATCCTCTGACAGGGAAGAACACTGAAGCTTTCTTT. It translates to CASSLKPFGNPLTGKNTEAFF. The genes are TRBV7-3 and TRBJ1-1, with 7 bases aligning to TRBD1. The germline V gene has CDR1 SGHTA and CDR2 FQGTGA. V lost 1 base and J lost 1; bases outside the gene matches: 21. The CDR3 is made up of 21 amino acids.

Of note for this clonotype: A much larger clone sits a single nucleotide away, making a read error possible. V is TRBV5-6 and J is TRBJ2-1; 10 nucleotides match TRBD1. Germline CDR1 is SGHDT and CDR2 is YYEEEE. Trimming at V came to 1 base and at J to 5 bases, leaving 9 bases not matched to a gene. The CDR3 extends over 17 amino acids. The CDR3 DNA reads as TGTGCCAGCAGCTTGTCTTCGGGGACAGGGGTCCACAATGAGCAGTTCTTC. Translation gives CASSLSSGTGVHNEQFF.

This clonotype showed up just a few times. The V call is TRBV27, the J call TRBJ2-1; 7 positions agree with TRBD1. V gave up 5 bases and J gave up 3 bases; unmatched junction bases: 10. The germline V gene has CDR1 MNHEY and CDR2 SMNVEV (reference sequence). This CDR3 spans 16 amino acids. CDR3 DNA: TGTGCCAGCAGTATTCCCGGGACAGTGAGCTACAATGAGCAGTTCTTC. Translation gives CASSIPGTVSYNEQFF.

This clonotype has only a few counts. The chain employs TRBV7-9 and TRBJ2-5; 11 bases agree with TRBD2. The V and J ends lost 5 bases and 5 bases, in that order; junction bases with no gene match: 4. The CDR3 contains 14 residues. From germline, CDR1 is SEHNR and CDR2 FQNEAQ (reference sequence). The CDR3 DNA follows: TGTGCCAGCAGCCCAATAGCGGGAGGGGAGACCCAGTACTTC. Its protein is CASSPIAGGETQYF.

The table lists this clonotype with a few counts. The rearrangement joins TRBV7-9 to TRBJ2-3; possibly TRBD1 for D (6 bases). CDR1 and CDR2 from the germline V gene are SEHNR and FQNEAQ (reference sequence). V was pared by 5 bases and J by 3 bases, with 15 bases between. The CDR3 runs 15 residues. This chain's CDR3 is CASSHRGQGTDTQYF. CDR3 DNA: TGTGCCAGCAGCCACCGTGGGCAGGGGACAGATACGCAGTATTTT.

The table lists this clonotype with many counts. The chain is built from TRBV12-3 or TRBV12-4 and TRBJ1-4; D might be TRBD1 (5 bases). This CDR3 is 15 amino acids long. V lost 5 bases to trimming and J lost 6 bases, with 16 bases between them. The CDR3 loop reads CASSPRTPRDEKLFF. CDR3 in DNA: TGTGCCAGCAGTCCCCGGACGCCCAGGGATGAAAAACTGTTTTTT.

V usage is TRBV6-1 and J usage is TRBJ1-4, with TRBD1 as a possible D gene (5 bases). Germline values: CDR1 MNHNS, CDR2 SASEGT. This CDR3 contains 15 residues. V lost 5 bases, J lost 5 bases, and 15 bases lay in between. The CDR3 bases are TGTGCCAGCAGTAGAAGGGAGGGGTTGAATGAAAAACTGTTTTTT. It is translated as CASSRREGLNEKLFF.

This clonotype was seen more than once but under ten times. The chain employs TRBV13 and TRBJ1-1; D not certain. With 5 bases removed from V and 1 base from J, the gap between germline ends came to 14 bases. This CDR3 is built from 15 residues. From germline, CDR1 is PRHDT and CDR2 FYEKMQ (reference sequence). The CDR3 region is CASSPWSGENTEAFF. The CDR3 DNA follows: TGTGCCAGCAGCCCCTGGTCAGGCGAGAACACTGAAGCTTTCTTT. The entire variable domain, with the rest obtained from reference TRBV13 and TRBJ1-1, is as follows: AAGVIQSPRHLIKEKRETATLKCYPIPRHDTVYWYQQGPGQDPQFLISFYEKMQSDKGSIPDRFSAQQFSDYHSELNMSSLELGDSALYFCASSPWSGENTEAFFGQGTRLTVV.

This clonotype was counted at least ten times. The gene calls are TRBV20-1 and TRBJ2-3; D gene uncertain. Germline lookup yields CDR1 DFQATT and CDR2 SNEGSKA (reference sequence). Trimming took off 0 bases at V and 4 bases at J, with 8 bases between the two ends. This CDR3 spans 13 amino acids. The CDR3 DNA follows: TGCAGTGCTAGAGACCCCGGATCAGATACGCAGTATTTT. Amino acid sequence: CSARDPGSDTQYF.

This clonotype has a count of ten or more. DNA for the CDR3: TGTGCCAGCAGTTTATTAGGGAGCAATCAGCCCCAGCATTTT. Translating gives CASSLLGSNQPQHF. The chain links TRBV27 to TRBJ1-5; no clear D. Germline CDR1 is MNHEY and CDR2 is SMNVEV (reference sequence). The CDR3 is 14 residues long. The ends were cut back, 1 base at V and 1 base at J, with 5 bases in the middle.

The chain has TRBV2 and TRBJ2-7, with 7 bases matching TRBD1. The CDR3 covers 14 residues. CDR1 is SNHLY, CDR2 FYNNEI, per germline. V trimming: 6 bases; J trimming: 1 base; junction bases outside the gene matches: 6. The CDR3 DNA follows: TGTGCCAGCAGAACTCAGGGGGAATCCTACGAGCAGTACTTC. Translated, it gives CASRTQGESYEQYF.

In the case of this clonotype: A much larger clone lies a single base off, so this may be a read error. The chain recombines TRBV5-4 with TRBJ2-1, with D tentatively TRBD1 (6 bases). V was shortened by 0 bases and J by 9 bases, with 13 bases between the two germline ends. Germline lookup yields CDR1 SGHNT and CDR2 YYREEE (reference sequence). The CDR3 is 14 amino acids. DNA of the CDR3: TGTGCCAGCAGCTTGGCCTTTGCGGACAGTGAGCAGTTCTTC. Residues: CASSLAFADSEQFF.

This clonotype was picked up many times. V is TRBV29-1 and J is TRBJ2-7, with D possibly matching TRBD2 (6 bases). The V and J ends lost 8 bases and 1 base respectively, with 12 bases between them. CDR3 length: 12 amino acids. Looked up from germline, CDR1 is SQVTM and CDR2 is ANQGSEA. For the CDR3, the DNA is TGCAGCTCCTGGGACTCTTCCTACGAGCAGTACTTC. Translated: CSSWDSSYEQYF.

CDR3 amino acids: CASSARQGHQPQHF. CDR3 coding DNA: TGTGCCAGCAGTGCCCGACAGGGCCATCAGCCCCAGCATTTT. This chain joins TRBV6-5 and TRBJ1-5; 7 bases match TRBD1. Germline CDR1 is MNHEY and CDR2 is SVGAGI. The J segment lost 5 bases and the V segment lost 5 bases, leaving 6 bases of the junction unmatched. The length of the CDR3 is 14 residues.

There are a few counts of this clonotype. The chain recombines TRBV13 with TRBJ1-2, with 9 bases fitting TRBD1. Per germline, CDR1 PRHDT and CDR2 FYEKMQ (reference sequence). This CDR3 has 12 residues. The V segment lost 8 bases and the J segment 7 bases; nucleotides outside the gene matches: 5. The CDR3 DNA sequence: TGTGCCAGCCCGGGACAGGGTGCTGGCTACACCTTC. Translated, it gives CASPGQGAGYTF.

Concerning this clonotype: Since a much larger clone is just one base distant, this may be a read error. The rearrangement uses TRBV29-1 and TRBJ2-3; D is undetermined. The CDR3 covers 14 residues. The V end was cut by 2 bases, the J end by 8 bases, with 17 bases between. The germline V gene has CDR1 SQVTM and CDR2 ANQGSEA. The CDR3: CSVEKSIDPATQYF. In DNA, the CDR3 is TGCAGCGTTGAAAAATCCATAGACCCAGCTACGCAGTATTTT.

This clonotype was seen repeatedly, ten times or more. This chain joins TRBV20-1 and TRBJ1-5; D might be TRBD1 (6 bases). The CDR3 has 12 residues. Germline V gene lookup returns CDR1 DFQATT and CDR2 SNEGSKA (reference sequence). Trimming left V 2 bases short and J 4 bases short, with 6 bases between. The CDR3 nucleotides read TGCAGTGCTAGAAGGGGGAATCAGCCCCAGCATTTT. Its translation is CSARRGNQPQHF.

This clonotype appeared a few times. The chain recombines TRBV20-1 with TRBJ2-1, with 7 bases lining up with TRBD1. The germline V gene encodes CDR1 DFQATT and CDR2 SNEGSKA (reference sequence). The CDR3 contains 15 residues. Here the CDR3 reads CSVSQTGKVPDEQFF. The CDR3 DNA reads as TGCAGCGTGAGCCAGACAGGGAAGGTCCCGGATGAGCAGTTCTTC.

In this sample, this clonotype turned up many times. The gene calls are TRBV6-5 and TRBJ1-4; 8 bases agree with TRBD1. The ends lost 0 bases at V and 2 bases at J; junction bases unmatched: 2. The CDR3 runs 16 residues. Per germline, CDR1 MNHEY and CDR2 SVGAGI. The CDR3 loop reads CASSYSTGGTNEKLFF. The CDR3 DNA reads TGTGCCAGCAGTTACTCAACAGGGGGTACTAATGAAAAACTGTTTTTT.

In its sample, this clonotype was seen many times. The chain employs TRBV19 and TRBJ2-3, with a weak D call TRBD2 (6 bases). CDR3 size: 14 residues. Germline lookup yields CDR1 LNHDA and CDR2 SQIVND (reference sequence). V was clipped by 5 bases and J by 5 bases, with 14 bases between them. In DNA, the CDR3 is TGTGCCAGTAGTTCGGGGGAGAGGATAGATACGCAGTATTTT. It is translated as CASSSGERIDTQYF. The variable domain in full, with the rest retrieved from reference TRBV19 and TRBJ2-3, is DGGITQSPKYLFRKEGQNVTLSCEQNLNHDAMYWYRQDPGQGLRLIYYSQIVNDFQKGDIAEGYSVSREKKESFPLTVTSAQKNPTAFYLCASSSGERIDTQYFGPGTRLTVL.

The chain employs TRBV27 and TRBJ2-7; TRBD2 aligns across 10 bases. Trimming removed 4 bases from V and 3 bases from J; junction bases left unmatched: 3. This CDR3 region has 14 residues. Per germline, CDR1 MNHEY and CDR2 SMNVEV (reference sequence). CDR3 sequence (DNA): TGTGCCAGCAGTTCGGGACTAGCGCTCTACGAGCAGTACTTC. It translates to CASSSGLALYEQYF.